This T cell receptor beta chain was recovered during a study of OX40 agonist ivuxolimab in advanced cancers. About the study: Every patient in dose escalation had hepatocellular carcinoma, melanoma, renal cell or head and neck cancer.

Patients with a history of autoimmune disease or on systemic immunosuppression were excluded. Study-wide points: At 0.1 to 3.0 mg/kg, CD4+ and CD8+ blood T cells expanded clonally by week 6.

CDR1 and CDR2 from the germline V gene are SGHTA and FQGNSA. V lost 4 bases to trimming and J lost 4 bases, with 13 bases between them. The CDR3 spans 15 residues. Clones were sequenced by immunoSEQ multiplex PCR, and TCRdb holds only the in-frame ones, with some missing. This sample has about 64,000 clones, with around 80% found just once. About this clone: Its target is unknown.

V usage is TRBV7-2 and J usage is TRBJ1-4; maybe TRBD1 (5 bases). The sample was CD4+ or CD8+ T cells sorted from blood, taken in a trial of the OX40 agonist ivuxolimab. The TCR sequence derives from an adult with an advanced solid tumor such as melanoma, head and neck, liver or kidney cancer. The CDR3 sequence: CASSSRARGNEKLFF. The CDR3 bases are TGTGCCAGCAGCTCCAGGGCCCGGGGTAATGAAAAACTGTTTTTT. Full variable domain (remainder filled in from reference TRBV7-2 and TRBJ1-4): GAGVSQSPSNKVTEKGKDVELRCDPISGHTALYWYRQSLGQGLEFLIYFQGNSAPDKSGLPSDRFSAERTGGSVSTLTIQRTQQEDSAVYLCASSSRARGNEKLFFGSGTQLSVL.